This T cell receptor beta chain was recorded in a study of regulatory T cells in long-lasting Graves disease (dated by TCRdb to the early 2020s). Regarding the research as a whole: Patients with newly diagnosed Graves' disease had been on antithyroid drugs for under 3 months. The study took place in China and was registered as a clinical trial. A total of roughly 33 samples were covered by TCR sequencing, comprising 13 persistent and around 20 newly diagnosed Graves' disease patients. Peripheral blood TCR sequencing and RNA sequencing compared persistent Graves' disease patients with newly diagnosed Graves' disease patients. The paper as a whole reports these results and caveats: The authors acknowledged the small sample size as a limitation that may reduce accuracy. Because the primary lesion, thyroid tissue, could not be accessed, the study looked at peripheral blood alone. Persistent patients shared more public clonotypes among themselves (around 3,000) than newly diagnosed patients did (more than 950). Compared with newly diagnosed patients, persistent Graves' disease patients had lower TCR Shannon entropy and fewer highly expanded clones, which suggests clonal expansion. Only the TCR beta chain was sequenced and analyzed.

Per the publication, the time point label means: newly diagnosed GD, antithyroid drugs for less than 3 months. For both TCR sequencing and RNA sequencing, RNA was extracted from PBMCs using TRIzol. The diagnosis of Graves' disease was made according to American Thyroid Association guidelines. Recruitment of patients was carried out at an endocrinology department in Xi'an, China. Each patient gave roughly 8.4 milliliters of peripheral blood, collected in an EDTA anticoagulant tube. Ficoll Paque Plus density gradient separation was used to isolate PBMCs, and no further T cell sorting was performed. RNA quality was checked with an Agilent 2100 Bioanalyzer and agarose gel, and concentration with a NanoDrop 2000. Of note for this clonotype: Which antigen it targets is not known. Base qualities are not at hand, and no much larger clone is one base apart.

Receptors were amplified or captured by multiplex PCR. The sequencing machine was an Illumina HiSeq 4000. CDR3 regions were amplified by Arm-PCR with iRepertoire HTBI primers to construct TCR beta libraries. PCR products were gel purified before sequencing. The paper's data handling went like this. Across samples, roughly 60 TRBV and 13 to 15 TRBJ segments were identified and used for gene usage analysis of CDR3 amino acid clonotypes. Filtered high-quality paired reads were merged into contigs using COPE and FqMerger. BLAST was used to align contigs to the IMGT TRBV, TRBD and TRBJ reference genes, and CDR3 was defined following IMGT. Any clonotype with a frequency above 0.1% was classified as a highly expanded clone. Repertoire diversity was measured by Shannon entropy, and V-J evenness by the Gini coefficient. Clonotypes shared by more than one individual were considered public. TCRdb redid the processing of the public reads, applying fastp at Q25 and MiXCR, and retained in-frame beta chains. Entries are consolidated by CDR3 protein sequence, retaining the most common genes and DNA. The V and J calls reflect TCRdb's pipeline rather than the authors' work. The sample table records 200,000 to 250,000 distinct CDR3 sequences; about 18% of these occur just once. Around 20% of the sample belongs to the ten largest clones.

The source material was peripheral blood mononuclear cells (PBMCs), sampled at new diagnosis, from a patient treated with antithyroid drugs. The clonotype was recovered from a female donor with Graves disease.

The DNA sequence follows: TGTGCCAGCAGCGTAGGCCCTAGCACCTACGAGCAGTACTTC. The encoded protein is CASSVGPSTYEQYF. This chain joins TRBV9 to TRBJ2-7; the D region possibly corresponds to TRBD2 (5 bases align). The CDR3 numbers 14 residues from cysteine through phenylalanine. The read is trimmed to its CDR3 DNA, 42 bases read in frame from base 1. Looking up the germline V gene yields CDR1 SGDLS and CDR2 YYNGEE. V is reduced by 0 bases and J by 2 bases, leaving a spacing of 9 bases between them.